This T cell receptor beta chain was captured by sequencing in a study of T cells in Graves' hyperthyroidism and ophthalmopathy. Study overall: Sampling of peripheral blood happened at initial diagnosis, prior to any treatment.

Graves' hyperthyroidism is called stable when ophthalmopathy does not progress within 18 months. Diagnosis rested on symptoms, serum thyroxine and TRAb, thyroid ultrasound, and orbital computed tomography. Whole-study findings and limits: The blood repertoire included most of the expanded thyroid clonotypes above 0.001.

This clonotype was counted at least ten times. The antigen remains unidentified. The length of the CDR3 is 15 residues. The germline gives CDR1 SGHAT, CDR2 FQNNGV. The V segment lost 5 bases and the J segment 4 bases; nucleotides outside the gene matches: 8. Amplification yielded TCR beta CDR3 regions, with RNA transcripts as the source. The primer set for the first-round RT-PCR of the TCR CDR3 was HTBI. TCRdb called the multiplex PCR reads again in MiXCR, with one record for every CDR3 protein. This repertoire shows hundreds of thousands of distinct CDR3 sequences, over 15% found once; its top ten account for about 17%.

This TCR was sampled from a woman between 18 and 29 years old with Graves' hyperthyroidism. Sequencing used blood. The V and J genes are TRBV11-2 and TRBJ2-3, with TRBD2 matching 8 bases. CDR3 nucleotides: TGTGCCAGCAGCGCAAACCCACTAGCGGCAGATACGCAGTATTTT. Protein product: CASSANPLAADTQYF.